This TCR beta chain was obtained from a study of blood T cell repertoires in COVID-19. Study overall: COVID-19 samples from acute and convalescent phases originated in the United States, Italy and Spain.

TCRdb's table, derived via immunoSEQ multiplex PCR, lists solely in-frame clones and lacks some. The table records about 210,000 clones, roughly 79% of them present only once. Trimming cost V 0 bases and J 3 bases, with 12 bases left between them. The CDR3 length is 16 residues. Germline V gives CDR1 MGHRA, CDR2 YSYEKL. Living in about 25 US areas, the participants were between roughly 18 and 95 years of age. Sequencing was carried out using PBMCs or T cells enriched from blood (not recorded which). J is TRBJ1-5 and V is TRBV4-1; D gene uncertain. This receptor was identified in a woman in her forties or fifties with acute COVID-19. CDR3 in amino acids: CASSQDWAAFNQPQHF. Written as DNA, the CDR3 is TGCGCCAGCAGCCAAGATTGGGCAGCCTTCAATCAGCCCCAGCATTTT.